Shown below are 20 T cell receptor beta chains from a single sample sequenced in a study of blood T cell repertoires in COVID-19. Here immunoSEQ multiplex PCR was the method, and the copy in TCRdb shows in-frame clones only, minus some. Of roughly 70,000 clones in the sample, more than 75% are singletons; the top ten hold around 1.3%. Specimen: peripheral blood. The origin of the receptors is a human donor in a cohort sampled during active COVID-19.

This sequence joins TRBV11-2 and TRBJ2-3, with a possible D match to TRBD2 (6 bases). This CDR3 is built from 16 residues. In germline, CDR1 is SGHAT, CDR2 FQNNGV. V lost 5 bases and J 0 bases, leaving 15 bases between the germline ends. CDR3 sequence: CASSPVPGTSTDTQYF. CDR3 nucleotides: TGTGCCAGCAGCCCCGTTCCCGGGACTAGCACAGATACGCAGTATTTT.

This chain joins TRBV5-5 and TRBJ2-3; no reliable D call. Trimming cost V 0 bases and J 0 bases, with 11 bases left between them. This CDR3 is 16 amino acids long. Germline V gene data show CDR1 as SGHKS and CDR2 as YYEKEE (reference sequence). The CDR3 sequence: CASSLARSLSTDTQYF. The CDR3 DNA reads as TGTGCCAGCAGCTTGGCCCGCAGTTTGAGCACAGATACGCAGTATTTT.

The chain is built from TRBV5-8 and TRBJ2-7, with no clear D. This CDR3 is built from 13 residues. The V end was cut by 1 base, the J end by 3 bases, with 8 bases between. Germline V gene lookup returns CDR1 SGHTS and CDR2 YDEGEE. The CDR3 here is CASSLSGLYEQYV. The CDR3 nucleotides are TGTGCCAGCAGCTTGTCAGGCCTCTACGAGCAGTACGTC.

The rearrangement joins TRBV6-5 to TRBJ2-2; 8 nucleotides line up with TRBD2. V shed 2 bases, J shed 5 bases, and the junction held 4 bases outside the gene matches. The CDR3 is 15 amino acids. Germline V CDR1 and CDR2: MNHEY, SVGAGI. CDR3 region: CASSYHGRGTGELFF. The CDR3 bases are TGTGCCAGCAGTTACCACGGGAGGGGGACCGGGGAGCTGTTTTTT.

The V call is TRBV25-1, the J call TRBJ2-1, with 7 bases matching TRBD1. The trim removed 4 bases at V and 0 bases at J, leaving 3 bases unmatched. The length of the CDR3 is 15 residues. The V gene's germline CDR1 is MGHDK and CDR2 SYGVNS. Written as DNA, the CDR3 is TGTGCCAGCAGTGTACAGGGGAGCTCCTACAATGAGCAGTTCTTC. Encoded protein: CASSVQGSSYNEQFF.

The V and J genes are TRBV5-4 and TRBJ2-2; D remains ambiguous. The germline V gene has CDR1 SGHNT and CDR2 YYREEE (reference sequence). This CDR3 comprises 15 residues. V was clipped by 0 bases and J by 4 bases, with 10 bases between them. The CDR3 loop is CASSLGHTVTGELFF. CDR3 coding DNA: TGTGCCAGCAGCTTGGGGCACACCGTCACCGGGGAGCTGTTTTTT.

This chain joins TRBV18 and TRBJ2-5; D is uncertain. The CDR3 has 11 amino acids. Germline-derived CDR1 and CDR2 are KGHSH and LQKENI. The germline V and J ends were trimmed by 3 bases and 6 bases, with 5 bases remaining between them. The CDR3 nucleotides are TGTGCCAGCTCACCCGAGAAGACCCAGTACTTC. It codes for CASSPEKTQYF.

This chain uses TRBV5-6 with TRBJ2-7; D gene unclear. V lost 4 bases to trimming and J lost 2 bases, with 13 bases between them. Looked up from germline, CDR1 is SGHDT and CDR2 is YYEEEE. This CDR3 has 14 residues. The CDR3 region is CASSRGERPYEQYF. The DNA for the CDR3 is TGTGCCAGCAGCCGCGGCGAACGTCCCTACGAGCAGTACTTC.

This rearrangement joins TRBV6-5 to TRBJ1-6, with 7 bases lining up with TRBD1. The CDR3 is made up of 15 amino acids. From germline, CDR1 is MNHEY and CDR2 SVGAGI. V lost 5 bases, J lost 5 bases, and 6 bases stayed unmatched. The CDR3 loop reads CASSPTGLNNSPLHF. CDR3 in DNA: TGTGCCAGCAGTCCGACAGGGCTCAATAATTCACCCCTCCACTTT.

The V call is TRBV24-1, the J call TRBJ2-3, with 8 bases identical to TRBD2. Germline V gives CDR1 KGHDR, CDR2 SFDVKD. There are 15 residues in the CDR3. V lost 6 bases, J lost 2 bases, and 6 bases stayed unmatched. This chain's CDR3 is CATSPPGGSTDTQYF. In DNA, the CDR3 is TGTGCCACCAGTCCGCCGGGGGGGTCCACAGATACGCAGTATTTT.

The genes are TRBV10-3 and TRBJ2-2; 7 nucleotides agree with TRBD1. In germline, CDR1 is ENHRY, CDR2 SYGVKD. The CDR3 runs 16 residues. J lost 1 base, V lost 4 bases, and 6 bases had no gene match. CDR3 amino acids: CAISGVAGGNTGELFF. The DNA of the CDR3 is TGTGCCATCAGTGGTGTGGCAGGGGGGAACACCGGGGAGCTGTTTTTT.

The genes are TRBV19 and TRBJ1-2; the D gene is possibly TRBD1 (6 bases). Trimming took off 6 bases at V and 5 bases at J, with 16 bases between the two ends. Germline CDR1 is LNHDA and CDR2 is SQIVND (reference sequence). The CDR3 has 14 residues. Here the CDR3 reads CASSEQGRDYGYTF. For the CDR3, the DNA is TGTGCCAGTAGCGAGCAGGGGAGGGATTATGGCTACACCTTC.

The CDR3 sequence: CASTPAQGAFNSPLHF. The CDR3 DNA reads TGTGCCAGCACCCCAGCACAGGGGGCCTTTAATTCACCCCTCCACTTT. The V and J genes are TRBV6-6 and TRBJ1-6; TRBD1 aligns across 9 bases. Germline V lookup: CDR1 MNHNY, CDR2 SVGAGI (reference sequence). This CDR3 contains 16 residues. The ends lost 7 bases at V and 6 bases at J; junction bases unmatched: 10.

This chain joins TRBV11-2 and TRBJ2-7; 7 positions match TRBD1. Germline CDR1 SGHAT, CDR2 FQNNGV. With 1 base clipped from V and 5 bases from J, the junction kept 2 bases outside the gene matches. The CDR3 sequence is 13 residues long. The CDR3 here is CASSLAGGNEQYV. CDR3 DNA: TGTGCCAGCAGCTTAGCAGGGGGAAACGAGCAGTACGTC.

The CDR3 loop is CASSYGRDTQYF. The CDR3 DNA sequence: TGTGCCAGCAGTTACGGGAGGGATACGCAGTATTTT. The genes are TRBV6-2 or TRBV6-3 and TRBJ2-3; D is perhaps TRBD2 (6 bases). CDR1 is MNHEY, CDR2 SVGEGT, per germline. The CDR3 spans 12 residues. The ends were cut back, 2 bases at V and 6 bases at J, with 6 bases in the middle.

This clone was seen just once. The chain combines TRBV21-1 with TRBJ1-5; no DNA check was done on the table's D call, TRBD1. TRBV21-1 is noted as a pseudogene. The CDR3 is 15 residues long. CDR3 nucleotide sequence: TGTGCCAGCAAATTCAGACAGGGGGCAAATCAGCCCCAGCATTTT. Translating it yields CASKFRQGANQPQHF.

This clone was seen a single time. The V call is TRBV19, the J call TRBJ1-5, with TRBD1 matching over 8 bases. The trim removed 1 base at V and 6 bases at J, leaving 8 bases unmatched. This CDR3 is built from 16 residues. Germline V CDR1 and CDR2: LNHDA, SQIVND (reference sequence). CDR3 protein: CASSIGAGGVGQPQHF. The DNA of the CDR3 is TGTGCCAGTAGTATAGGCGCAGGGGGCGTGGGTCAGCCCCAGCATTTT.

A note on this clone: Different DNA sequences within this sample yield the same CDR3. The CDR3 DNA is TGTGCCAGCAGCCTGACAGGGAACTATGGCTACACCTTC. It encodes CASSLTGNYGYTF. The chain joins TRBV28 to TRBJ1-2; 7 bases agree with TRBD1. The CDR3 is made up of 13 amino acids. Trimming at V came to 6 bases and at J to 2 bases, leaving 3 bases not matched to a gene. Germline V gene sequence: CDR1 MDHEN, CDR2 SYDVKM.

The chain has TRBV30 and TRBJ1-4; the D is unclear. The germline CDR1 and CDR2 sequences are GTSNPN and SVGIG (reference sequence). Trimming pared 4 bases from V and 8 bases from J, leaving 14 bases between. This CDR3 spans 13 amino acids. The CDR3 DNA is TGTGCCTGGAATTTACATTCTTTGGAAAAACTGTTTTTT. Its translation: CAWNLHSLEKLFF.

Notes on this clone: This sample includes further DNA sequences coding for the same CDR3. The chain employs TRBV6-1 and TRBJ1-3; D not resolved. The CDR3 contains 13 residues. V lost 1 base and J 4 bases, leaving 5 bases between the germline ends. Germline V gene lookup returns CDR1 MNHNS and CDR2 SASEGT. CDR3 sequence (DNA): TGTGCCAGCAGTGAAGATCGGGGAAACACCATATATTTT. Translation gives CASSEDRGNTIYF.